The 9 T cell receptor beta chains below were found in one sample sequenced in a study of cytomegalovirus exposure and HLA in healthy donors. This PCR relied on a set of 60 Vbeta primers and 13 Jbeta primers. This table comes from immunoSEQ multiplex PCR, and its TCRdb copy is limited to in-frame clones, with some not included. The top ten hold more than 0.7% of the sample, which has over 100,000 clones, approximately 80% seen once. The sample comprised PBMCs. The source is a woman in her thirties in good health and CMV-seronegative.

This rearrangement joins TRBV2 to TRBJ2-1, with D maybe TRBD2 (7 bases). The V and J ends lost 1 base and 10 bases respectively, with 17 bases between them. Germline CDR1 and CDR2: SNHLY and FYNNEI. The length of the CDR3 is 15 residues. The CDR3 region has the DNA TGTGCCAGCAGTGAAGAAGGGGGGAGGGCCAGGGAGCAGTTCTTC. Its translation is CASSEEGGRAREQFF.

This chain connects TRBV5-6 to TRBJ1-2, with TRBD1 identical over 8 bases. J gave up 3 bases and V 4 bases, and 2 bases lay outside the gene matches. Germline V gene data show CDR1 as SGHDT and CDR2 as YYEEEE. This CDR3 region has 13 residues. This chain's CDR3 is CASSLDRDYGYTF. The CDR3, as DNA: TGTGCCAGCAGCCTGGACAGGGACTATGGCTACACCTTC.

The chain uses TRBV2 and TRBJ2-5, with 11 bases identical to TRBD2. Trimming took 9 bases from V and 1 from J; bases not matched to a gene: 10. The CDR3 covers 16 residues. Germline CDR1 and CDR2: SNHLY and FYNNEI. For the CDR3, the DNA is TGTGCCAGGGGGCGGGGTCTAGCGGGAGGCCAAGAGACCCAGTACTTC. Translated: CARGRGLAGGQETQYF.

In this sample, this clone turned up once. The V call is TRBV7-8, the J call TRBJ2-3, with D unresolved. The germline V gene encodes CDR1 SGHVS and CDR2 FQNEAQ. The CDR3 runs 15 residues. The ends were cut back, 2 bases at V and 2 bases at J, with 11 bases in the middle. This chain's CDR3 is CASSLRQSNTDTQYF. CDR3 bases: TGTGCCAGCAGCTTAAGACAAAGCAACACAGATACGCAGTATTTT. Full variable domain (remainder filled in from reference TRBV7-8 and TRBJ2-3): GAGVSQSPRYKVAKRGQDVALRCDPISGHVSLFWYQQALGQGPEFLTYFQNEAQLDKSGLPSDRFFAERPEGSVSTLKIQRTQQEDSAVYLCASSLRQSNTDTQYFGPGTRLTVL.

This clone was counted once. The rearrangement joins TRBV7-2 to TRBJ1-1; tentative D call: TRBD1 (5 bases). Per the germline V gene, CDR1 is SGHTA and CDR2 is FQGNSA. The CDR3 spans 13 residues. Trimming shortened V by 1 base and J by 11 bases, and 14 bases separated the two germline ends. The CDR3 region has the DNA TGTGCCAGCAGCTTAGACCAGGGTGGGTTCGCTTTCTTT. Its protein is CASSLDQGGFAFF.

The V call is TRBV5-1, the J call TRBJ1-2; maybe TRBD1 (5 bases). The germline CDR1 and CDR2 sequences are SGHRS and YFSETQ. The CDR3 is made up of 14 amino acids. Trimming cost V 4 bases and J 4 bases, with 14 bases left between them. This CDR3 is CASSGSTGGYGYTF. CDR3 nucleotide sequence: TGCGCCAGCAGCGGGTCGACCGGGGGCTATGGCTACACCTTC.

The DNA of the CDR3 is TGCGCCAGCGAGACCGGGACATCCCGCTCCTACGAGCAGTACTTC. Translating it yields CASETGTSRSYEQYF. The rearrangement uses TRBV5-1 and TRBJ2-7; D is perhaps TRBD1 (6 bases). V was trimmed by 7 bases and J by 0 bases, leaving 17 bases between them. This CDR3 is built from 15 residues. Germline-derived CDR1 and CDR2 are SGHRS and YFSETQ.

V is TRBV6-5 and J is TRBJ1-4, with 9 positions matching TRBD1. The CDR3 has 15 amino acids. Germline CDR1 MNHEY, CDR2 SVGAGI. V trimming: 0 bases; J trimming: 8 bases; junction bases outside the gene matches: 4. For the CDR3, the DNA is TGTGCCAGCAGTTACTCGAACAGGGGGCGCGAAAAACTGTTTTTT. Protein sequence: CASSYSNRGREKLFF.

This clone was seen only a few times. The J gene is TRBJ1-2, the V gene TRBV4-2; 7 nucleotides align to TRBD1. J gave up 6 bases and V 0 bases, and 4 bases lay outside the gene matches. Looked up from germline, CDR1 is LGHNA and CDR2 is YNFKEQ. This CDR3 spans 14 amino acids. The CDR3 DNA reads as TGTGCCAGCAGCCAAGATGACAGGGAAGATGGCTACACCTTC. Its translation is CASSQDDREDGYTF.